What follows are 27 T cell receptor beta chains derived from one specimen sequenced in a study of T cell responses to AZD1222 COVID-19 vaccine. The assay was immunoSEQ multiplex PCR, and TCRdb's table has in-frame clones only and misses some. The table has 150,000 to 200,000 clones, roughly 92% seen once. The sequenced sample was peripheral blood, obtained on day 0 of AZD1222 vaccination. The receptors shown here come from an adult in good health.

V is TRBV19 and J is TRBJ1-5; possible D gene TRBD1, 6 bases. Germline assignment: CDR1 LNHDA and CDR2 SQIVND (reference sequence). The CDR3 length is 14 residues. Trimming stripped 5 bases from V and 3 bases from J, with 11 bases between. The CDR3 loop is CASSAGQFNQPQHF. DNA of the CDR3: TGTGCCAGTAGTGCAGGACAGTTCAATCAGCCCCAGCATTTT.

Only one count was recorded for this clone. V is TRBV3-1 (or the pseudogene TRBV3-2) and J is TRBJ2-5; D gene uncertain. Trimming took off 6 bases at V and 2 bases at J, with 10 bases between the two ends. Germline V gives CDR1 LGHDT, CDR2 YNNKEL (reference sequence). The CDR3 runs 13 residues. DNA for the CDR3: TGTGCCAGCAGACAGCAGGTTCAAGAGACCCAGTACTTC. Its protein is CASRQQVQETQYF.

This chain links TRBV6-1 with TRBJ1-2; D not resolved. CDR3 length: 13 residues. Trimming cost V 3 bases and J 5 bases, with 10 bases left between them. Per the germline V gene, CDR1 is MNHNS and CDR2 is SASEGT. This chain's CDR3 is CASSDDTVYGYTF. CDR3 nucleotides: TGTGCCAGCAGTGATGACACGGTGTATGGCTACACCTTC.

The V gene is TRBV7-2, the J gene TRBJ1-1; D not certain. CDR1 and CDR2 (germline): SGHTA, FQGNSA. The CDR3 is made up of 16 amino acids. V was shortened by 5 bases and J by 1 base, with 17 bases between the two germline ends. CDR3: CASSPLPTGPNTEAFF. The CDR3 nucleotides read TGTGCCAGCAGCCCCCTCCCCACGGGTCCGAACACTGAAGCTTTCTTT.

The chain links TRBV2 to TRBJ1-5; D unresolved. There are 14 residues in the CDR3. With 6 bases removed from V and 0 bases from J, the gap between germline ends came to 9 bases. Germline assignment: CDR1 SNHLY and CDR2 FYNNEI. The CDR3 nucleotides read TGTGCCAGCAGGATGGAGTATAGCAATCAGCCCCAGCATTTT. It yields the protein CASRMEYSNQPQHF. Using reference TRBV2 and TRBJ1-5 for the parts outside the CDR3, the full variable domain is EPEVTQTPSHQVTQMGQEVILRCVPISNHLYFYWYRQILGQKVEFLVSFYNNEISEKSEIFDDQFSVERPDGSNFTLKIRSTKLEDSAMYFCASRMEYSNQPQHFGDGTRLSIL.

This chain links TRBV29-1 with TRBJ1-1; D is unresolved. Germline values: CDR1 SQVTM, CDR2 ANQGSEA. V was cut by 4 bases and J by 3 bases, with 15 bases left in between. The CDR3 is made up of 14 amino acids. The CDR3 region has the DNA TGCAGCGTTGCCCGGTCACAGTCAGACACTGAAGCTTTCTTT. Translated: CSVARSQSDTEAFF. Full variable domain (remainder filled in from reference TRBV29-1 and TRBJ1-1): SAVISQKPSRDICQRGTSLTIQCQVDSQVTMMFWYRQQPGQSLTLIATANQGSEATYESGFVIDKFPISRPNLTFSTLTVSNMSPEDSSIYLCSVARSQSDTEAFFGQGTRLTVV.

This chain uses TRBV5-1 with TRBJ2-2; D not resolved. Germline assignment: CDR1 SGHRS and CDR2 YFSETQ. This CDR3 region has 16 residues. Trimming removed 0 bases at V and 4 bases at J, with 13 bases between. This chain's CDR3 is CASSLDPQATTGELFF. CDR3 nucleotide sequence: TGCGCCAGCAGCTTGGACCCTCAGGCTACCACCGGGGAGCTGTTTTTT.

The chain joins TRBV6-6 to TRBJ1-3; 8 bases fit TRBD1. The CDR3 covers 14 residues. The germline V gene has CDR1 MNHNY and CDR2 SVGAGI (reference sequence). The V segment lost 4 bases and the J segment 4 bases; nucleotides outside the gene matches: 3. CDR3 residues: CASSSGGSGNTIYF. DNA for the CDR3: TGTGCCAGCAGTTCAGGGGGCTCCGGAAACACCATATATTTT.

V and J are TRBV28 and TRBJ1-1, with D tentatively TRBD1 (5 bases). The germline V and J ends were trimmed by 5 bases and 1 base, with 14 bases remaining between them. The CDR3 totals 15 residues. Germline values: CDR1 MDHEN, CDR2 SYDVKM. The CDR3: CASSRGSMSNTEAFF. The CDR3, as DNA: TGTGCCAGCAGTAGGGGCTCCATGTCGAACACTGAAGCTTTCTTT.

The chain recombines TRBV4-3 with TRBJ1-1, with TRBD1 identical over 8 bases. V dropped 3 bases and J dropped 10; count of bases not matched to a gene: 4. The CDR3 is 12 residues long. Germline lookup yields CDR1 LGHNA and CDR2 YSLEER. The CDR3 sequence is CASSHPGQGAFF. CDR3 nucleotides: TGCGCCAGCAGCCATCCCGGACAGGGAGCTTTCTTT.

This chain uses TRBV6-5 with TRBJ2-3, with 7 bases fitting TRBD2. The CDR3 length is 15 residues. With V trimmed by 2 bases and J by 4 bases, 6 bases remained unmatched. Germline-derived CDR1 and CDR2 are MNHEY and SVGAGI. As DNA, the CDR3 is TGTGCCAGCAGTTACGATGGGGGGAGGGCAGATACGCAGTATTTT. Its translation: CASSYDGGRADTQYF.

Turning to this clone: The sample holds other DNA sequences that translate to the same CDR3. This chain uses TRBV19 with TRBJ1-6, with D unresolved. The CDR3 length is 12 residues. Trimming took off 6 bases at V and 7 bases at J, with 7 bases between the two ends. The V gene's germline CDR1 is LNHDA and CDR2 SQIVND (reference sequence). The CDR3 loop is CASSTGNSPLHF. The CDR3, as DNA: TGTGCCAGTAGCACGGGCAATTCACCCCTCCACTTT.

The count of this clone is one. This chain joins TRBV7-3 and TRBJ2-3; D uncertain. From germline, CDR1 is SGHTA and CDR2 FQGTGA. V gave up 2 bases and J gave up 4 bases, with 7 bases separating them. This CDR3 comprises 13 residues. The CDR3 sequence is CASSLSEPDTQYF. DNA for the CDR3: TGTGCCAGCAGCTTATCGGAGCCAGATACGCAGTATTTT.

This clone was seen only once. The V and J genes are TRBV5-1 and TRBJ1-6; 9 bases are shared with TRBD1. The J segment lost 7 bases and the V segment lost 7 bases, leaving 9 bases of the junction unmatched. This CDR3 comprises 15 residues. Germline CDR1 and CDR2: SGHRS and YFSETQ. CDR3 sequence: CASQLGQGKNSPLHF. For the CDR3, the DNA is TGCGCCAGCCAATTGGGACAGGGAAAAAATTCACCCCTCCACTTT.

The chain employs TRBV12-3 or TRBV12-4 and TRBJ1-2; the D gene is possibly TRBD1 (5 bases). V dropped 5 bases and J dropped 6 bases, with 10 bases sitting between them. This CDR3 has 12 residues. The CDR3 is CASSANRHGYTF. The CDR3 coding sequence is TGTGCCAGCAGTGCAAACAGGCATGGCTACACCTTC.

V usage is TRBV10-3 and J usage is TRBJ1-5; no firm D call. Germline lookup yields CDR1 ENHRY and CDR2 SYGVKD. V was trimmed by 4 bases and J by 4 bases, leaving 5 bases between them. This CDR3 has 12 amino acids. The CDR3 reads CAISVPNQPQHF. CDR3 nucleotide sequence: TGTGCCATCAGTGTCCCAAATCAGCCCCAGCATTTT.

J is TRBJ1-2 and V is TRBV5-1; 7 positions match TRBD1. Germline V CDR1 and CDR2: SGHRS, YFSETQ. This CDR3 region has 15 residues. Trimming took 7 bases from V and 4 from J; bases not matched to a gene: 13. The CDR3 DNA reads as TGCGCCAGCTATACTGGGGCAGGGGGACTCTATGGCTACACCTTC. It yields the protein CASYTGAGGLYGYTF.

The rearrangement links TRBV6-2 or TRBV6-3 to TRBJ2-7; weak D call: TRBD2 (5 bases). Trimming took 0 bases from V and 0 from J, leaving 21 bases between them. This CDR3 region has 19 residues. Per the germline V gene, CDR1 is MNHEY and CDR2 is SVGEGT. DNA for the CDR3: TGTGCCAGCAGTTACTCGAGTCGGTTCGCGGGCGGAAGCTCCTACGAGCAGTACTTC. Protein: CASSYSSRFAGGSSYEQYF.

This rearrangement joins TRBV4-3 to TRBJ2-7, with TRBD2 as a possible D gene (5 bases). The V gene lost 2 bases and the J gene lost 0 bases, with 23 bases spanning the gap. CDR1 LGHNA and CDR2 YSLEER come from the germline V gene. The CDR3 is 19 residues long. The CDR3 protein is CASSQHPPLTLGSSYEQYF. CDR3 DNA: TGCGCCAGCAGCCAACACCCTCCCTTAACCCTAGGGAGCTCCTACGAGCAGTACTTC.

This rearrangement joins TRBV29-1 to TRBJ2-1, with unresolved D. The CDR3 sequence is 14 residues long. CDR1 is SQVTM and CDR2 is ANQGSEA in the germline V gene. V was trimmed by 7 bases and J by 5 bases, leaving 18 bases between them. The CDR3 sequence is CSELPLNNNNEQFF. CDR3 coding DNA: TGCAGCGAGTTGCCGTTGAACAACAACAATGAGCAGTTCTTC.

The rearrangement links TRBV19 to TRBJ2-1, with 9 bases fitting TRBD1. This CDR3 is 16 amino acids long. The germline V gene has CDR1 LNHDA and CDR2 SQIVND (reference sequence). Trimming removed 5 bases from V and 9 bases from J; junction bases left unmatched: 14. Here the CDR3 reads CASSSKGQGPAREQFF. The CDR3 coding sequence is TGTGCCAGTAGTTCTAAGGGACAGGGCCCCGCGCGTGAGCAGTTCTTC.

V gene TRBV11-3 combines with J gene TRBJ1-1; D is uncertain. The CDR3 extends over 14 amino acids. V was cut by 5 bases and J by 0 bases, with 10 bases left in between. CDR1 and CDR2 from the germline V gene are SGHNT and YENEEA. The chain's CDR3 is CASSRSGLNTEAFF. CDR3 DNA: TGTGCCAGCAGCCGGTCGGGATTGAACACTGAAGCTTTCTTT.

V is TRBV10-3 and J is TRBJ2-2; the match to TRBD2 covers 8 bases. V was clipped by 4 bases and J by 1 base; unmatched bases: 11. Per germline, CDR1 ENHRY and CDR2 SYGVKD. The CDR3 is 18 amino acids. The CDR3 DNA sequence: TGTGCCATCAGTGTATCCCCCTCGGGGGGGTTGAACACCGGGGAGCTGTTTTTT. This codes for CAISVSPSGGLNTGELFF.

The V and J genes are TRBV3-1 (or the pseudogene TRBV3-2) and TRBJ1-2, with D hard to call. The CDR3 is 13 residues long. The germline gives CDR1 LGHDT, CDR2 YNNKEL (reference sequence). The ends were cut back, 3 bases at V and 2 bases at J, with 7 bases in the middle. In nucleotides, the CDR3 is TGTGCCAGCAGCCAGACGGTAAACTATGGCTACACCTTC. Encoded protein: CASSQTVNYGYTF.

CDR3 protein: CASSSLSRTLVNQPQHF. DNA for the CDR3: TGTGCCAGCAGCTCTCTCAGTAGGACGCTAGTTAATCAGCCCCAGCATTTT. The chain joins TRBV7-8 to TRBJ1-5; D is undetermined. The V gene's germline CDR1 is SGHVS and CDR2 FQNEAQ. The V and J ends lost 4 bases and 4 bases respectively, with 20 bases between them. The CDR3 length is 17 residues.

The V call is TRBV14, the J call TRBJ1-1, with unresolved D. Germline V gives CDR1 SGHDN, CDR2 FVKESK. Trimming took off 1 base at V and 2 bases at J, with 5 bases between the two ends. The CDR3 covers 13 residues. This CDR3 reads CASSQAENTEAFF. In DNA, the CDR3 is TGTGCCAGCAGCCAAGCCGAAAACACTGAAGCTTTCTTT.

CDR3 DNA: TGTGCCAGCAGTTACTCGAGGGGGGACGTGGACACTGAAGCTTTCTTT. This codes for CASSYSRGDVDTEAFF. The chain joins TRBV6-2 or TRBV6-3 to TRBJ1-1; TRBD1 might be the D (6 bases). This CDR3 is built from 16 residues. Germline-derived CDR1 and CDR2 are MNHEY and SVGEGT. Trimming took 0 bases from V and 3 from J, leaving 14 bases between them.